This entry is about one T cell receptor (beta chain). The antigen is unknown. The source of the sample is a study of identical twins. TCRdb processed the 5' RACE reads anew with MiXCR; each CDR3 protein has one entry. This table holds about 520,000 distinct CDR3 sequences, 22% found once. Study-wide findings and caveats: Its conclusions, products of cross-sectional statistical analysis, did not come from following the same donors. Invariant populations such as MAIT and iNKT cells could partly muddle zero-insertion analyses.

Germline V lookup: CDR1 MNHEY, CDR2 SVGEGT. The CDR3 extends over 12 amino acids. Trimming left V 6 bases short and J 9 bases short, with 11 bases between. Another study also made use of these data, one on T cells expressing NK-cell markers. Per that paper: Several of the experiments relied on an anti-gamma-delta TCR antibody so that only alpha-beta TCR T cells were sorted. Dominance of the CD3+CD56-NKG2C+ fraction by these clonotypes also held in several donors.

The sequenced material came from CD4+ T cells sorted from blood. The receptor's source is a woman aged 18-29 years in good health. This rearrangement joins TRBV6-2 or TRBV6-3 to TRBJ2-2; D remains ambiguous. The CDR3 DNA is TGTGCCAGCAGCCCGGTGGGAAGGGAGCTGTTTTTT. Encoded protein: CASSPVGRELFF.